Below, one T cell receptor beta chain is given with its context. Its antigen remains unidentified. The source of the sample is a study of shared clonotypes between healthy human individuals. Study background: For every donor, three CD4 naive, three CD4 memory, two CD8 naive and one CD8 memory plates were used. Study results and caveats: Apart from blood, nothing was sampled; tissue repertoires likely differ. Generation of non-shared clonotypes was less probable than generation of clonotypes shared by all four donors.

The study ran the assay at deep level. Measured with immunoSEQ multiplex PCR; TCRdb has only the in-frame clones, and not every one. The sample has roughly 1.4 million clones, approximately 98.5% seen once. V was pared by 7 bases and J by 2 bases, with 21 bases between. Germline lookup yields CDR1 MDHEN and CDR2 SYDVKM. The CDR3 runs to 16 residues. Sequences were obtained from naive CD4+ T cells sorted from blood. Subset indicated: CD45RA+ positively selected. The V gene is TRBV28, the J gene TRBJ2-7; no firm D call. The clonotype originates from a man under 40 in good health. The CDR3 region is CASTPAAGRLPYEQYF. CDR3 coding DNA: TGTGCCAGCACCCCCGCCGCTGGCCGTTTACCCTACGAGCAGTACTTC.